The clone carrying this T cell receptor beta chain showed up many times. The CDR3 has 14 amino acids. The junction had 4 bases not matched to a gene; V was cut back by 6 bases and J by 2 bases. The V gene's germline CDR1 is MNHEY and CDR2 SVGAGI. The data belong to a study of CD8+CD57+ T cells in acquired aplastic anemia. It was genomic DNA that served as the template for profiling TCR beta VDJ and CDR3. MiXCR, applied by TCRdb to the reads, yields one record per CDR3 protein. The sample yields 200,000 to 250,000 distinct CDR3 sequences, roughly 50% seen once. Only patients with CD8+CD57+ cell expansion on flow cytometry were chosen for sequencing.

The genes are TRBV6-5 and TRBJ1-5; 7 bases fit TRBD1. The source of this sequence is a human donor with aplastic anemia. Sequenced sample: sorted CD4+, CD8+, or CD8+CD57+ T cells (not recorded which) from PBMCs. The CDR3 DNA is TGTGCCAGCAGGTCCGGACAGGGCAATCAGCCCCAGCATTTT. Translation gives CASRSGQGNQPQHF.